This TCR beta chain was documented in a study of regulatory T cells in long-lasting Graves disease. Study-level background: Patients with new Graves' disease had used antithyroid drugs below 3 months.

CDR3-region Arm-PCR and iRepertoire HTBI primers produced the TCR beta libraries. TCRdb re-called the multiplex PCR reads through MiXCR, storing one row per CDR3 protein. This repertoire shows about 530,000 distinct CDR3 sequences, around 15% found once; its top ten account for more than 20%. Stated time point: newly diagnosed GD, antithyroid drugs for less than 3 months. PBMCs were the source of the RNA used for TCR sequencing. This clonotype has more than one count but fewer than ten. CDR1 and CDR2 from the germline V gene are MDHEN and SYDVKM. Trimming took off 10 bases at V and 3 bases at J, with 21 bases between the two ends. The CDR3 length is 16 residues. The data also belong to a second study, concerning T cells in Graves' hyperthyroidism and ophthalmopathy. That report adds: An initial round of RT-PCR targeting the TCR CDR3 relied on the HTBI primer set. Progression to ophthalmopathy was predicted a median of 6.5 months early.

The sequencing here drew on peripheral blood mononuclear cells (PBMCs), taken at new diagnosis, from a patient treated with antithyroid drugs. The clonotype originates from a woman aged 35-65 years with Graves disease. The V gene is TRBV28, the J gene TRBJ1-4; no clear D gene. The DNA of the CDR3 is TGTGCCACCCGGGAAATGAAACGGACCTCTAATGAAAAACTGTTTTTT. This gives the protein CATREMKRTSNEKLFF.